This note documents a single TCR beta chain sequence. Its antigen is currently unknown. The sample is drawn from a study of T cell responses to AZD1222 COVID-19 vaccine. Study-wide results and limits: Donor demographics were predominantly white British with a female majority; clonal diversity may be underestimated. Two AZD1222 doses significantly raised spike-specific TCR breadth and depth over controls. Repertoire sampling was restricted to post-peak T cell response timepoints. At baseline, just 5 or 6 AZD1222 recipients tested seropositive.

TCRdb keeps only in-frame clones here, not all; method: immunoSEQ multiplex PCR. Of 110,000 or so clones in the sample, around 93% were seen once. The sample consisted of peripheral blood, taken on day 0 of AZD1222 vaccination. This clonotype was sampled from an adult in good health.

The CDR3 bases are TGTGCCACCAGTGATGCCGTGGTAGAGACCCAGTACTTC. Translation gives CATSDAVVETQYF. The genes are TRBV24-1 and TRBJ2-5; no clear D gene. CDR1 is KGHDR and CDR2 is SFDVKD in the germline V gene. Trimming stripped 3 bases from V and 4 bases from J, with 8 bases between. This CDR3 region has 13 residues.